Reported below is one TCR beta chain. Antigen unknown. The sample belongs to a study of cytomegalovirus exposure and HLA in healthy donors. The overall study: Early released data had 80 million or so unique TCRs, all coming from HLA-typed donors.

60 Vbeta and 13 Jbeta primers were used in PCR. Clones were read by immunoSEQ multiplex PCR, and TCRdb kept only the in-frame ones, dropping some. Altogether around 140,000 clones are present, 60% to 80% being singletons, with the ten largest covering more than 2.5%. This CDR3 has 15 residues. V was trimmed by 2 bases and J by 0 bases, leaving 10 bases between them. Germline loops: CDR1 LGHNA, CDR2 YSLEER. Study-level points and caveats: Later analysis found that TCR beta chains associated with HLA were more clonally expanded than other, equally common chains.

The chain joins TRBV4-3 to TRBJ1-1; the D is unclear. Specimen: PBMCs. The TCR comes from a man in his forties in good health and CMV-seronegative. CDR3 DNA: TGCGCCAGCAGCCAAAGCCGGAGGATGAACACTGAAGCTTTCTTT. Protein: CASSQSRRMNTEAFF.